Sequencing of this T cell receptor beta chain was carried out in a study of OX40 agonist ivuxolimab in advanced cancers. Study context: Ivuxolimab is a fully human IgG2 antibody that activates OX40 (CD134).

This table comes from immunoSEQ multiplex PCR, and its TCRdb copy is limited to in-frame clones, with some not included. The sample holds 65,000 to 90,000 clones, less than 95% seen once. This material consisted of CD4+ or CD8+ T cells sorted from blood, taken in a trial of the OX40 agonist ivuxolimab. This receptor was obtained from an adult with an advanced solid tumor such as melanoma, head and neck, liver or kidney cancer.

The CDR3 DNA follows: TGTGCCAGCAGGAGCAGGGGGGTCAATCAGCCCCAGCATTTT. It specifies CASRSRGVNQPQHF. The chain is built from TRBV6-5 and TRBJ1-5; 7 positions agree with TRBD1. The CDR3 consists of 14 residues. Germline assignment: CDR1 MNHEY and CDR2 SVGAGI. V trimming: 6 bases; J trimming: 3 bases; junction bases outside the gene matches: 5.